This TCR beta chain is drawn from a study of regulatory T cells in long-lasting Graves disease. Findings and limits, study-wide: Peripheral blood, not thyroid tissue, was the sole material studied.

Both iRepertoire HTBI primers and Arm-PCR of CDR3 regions were used to build the TCR beta libraries. TCRdb analysed the multiplex PCR reads with MiXCR anew, one entry per CDR3 protein. There are roughly 400,000 distinct CDR3 sequences in the sample; around 21% occur only once, and around 21% lies in the top ten. This clonotype was detected many times. Its matching antigen is unknown. Time point denoted: persistent/refractory GD, antithyroid drugs over 5 years with positive TRAb. PBMC-extracted RNA yielded the TCR library. The TCR sequence derives from a female donor with Graves disease. This specimen was peripheral blood mononuclear cells (PBMCs), taken when the disease was refractory, from a patient treated with antithyroid drugs.

CDR3 nucleotide sequence: TGTGCCAGCAGCTTAGCAATCGGCCAGGTCCCTCTCGGCGAGCAGTACTTC. Amino acid sequence: CASSLAIGQVPLGEQYF. The chain joins TRBV7-2 to TRBJ2-7; D is uncertain. CDR1 SGHTA and CDR2 FQGNSA come from the germline V gene. Between the trimmed V and J ends, which lost 0 bases and 6 bases, there was a span of 21 bases. The CDR3 contains 17 residues.